The next 7 T cell receptor beta chains were all read from a single sample in a study of patients and donors after allogeneic stem cell transplantation. TCRdb called the RT-PCR reads again in MiXCR, with one record for every CDR3 protein. The sample carries some 200,000 distinct CDR3 sequences, about 40% recorded once. Sequenced material: blood, either unsorted or a sorted T cell fraction (not recorded which). The receptors shown here come from a human donor who was either an allogeneic HSCT recipient or a stem cell or donor lymphocyte infusion donor (not recorded which). It is not recorded whose cells these are; they may come from a transplant donor.

The V call is TRBV7-9, the J call TRBJ2-7; 9 bases line up with TRBD1. Per germline, CDR1 SEHNR and CDR2 FQNEAQ (reference sequence). V trimming: 4 bases; J trimming: 2 bases; junction bases outside the gene matches: 12. The CDR3 has 17 residues. CDR3 nucleotides: TGTGCCAGCAGCTCGCAAGCGGGACAGGGCTCCCCCTACGAGCAGTACTTC. Its translation is CASSSQAGQGSPYEQYF.

A single count supports this clonotype. The chain employs TRBV3-1 and TRBJ1-1; TRBD1 matches 8 bases. V lost 7 bases and J lost 4; bases outside the gene matches: 8. Germline loops: CDR1 LGHDT, CDR2 YNNKEL (reference sequence). This CDR3 region has 14 residues. Here the CDR3 DNA reads TGTGCCAGCACCCCGACAGGGGCGGGCACTGAAGCTTTCTTT. Amino acid sequence: CASTPTGAGTEAFF. Full variable domain (rest looked up from reference TRBV3-1 and TRBJ1-1): DTAVSQTPKYLVTQMGNDKSIKCEQNLGHDTMYWYKQDSKKFLKIMFSYNNKELIINETVPNRFSPKSPDKAHLNLHINSLELGDSAVYFCASTPTGAGTEAFFGQGTRLTVV.

The chain is built from TRBV30 and TRBJ1-1; D not certain. Germline CDR1 is GTSNPN and CDR2 is SVGIG (reference sequence). Between the trimmed V and J ends, which lost 4 bases and 6 bases, there was a span of 12 bases. The CDR3 spans 12 residues. CDR3: CAWIGGLSEAFF. As DNA, the CDR3 is TGTGCCTGGATCGGAGGTCTCTCTGAAGCTTTCTTT.

This clonotype has more than one count but fewer than ten. V and J are TRBV12-3 or TRBV12-4 and TRBJ1-6, with D possibly matching TRBD1 (6 bases). V lost 3 bases and J 10 bases, leaving 16 bases between the germline ends. The CDR3 length is 15 residues. The CDR3 sequence is CASSFNRARESPLHF. CDR3 sequence (DNA): TGTGCCAGCAGTTTTAACAGGGCAAGGGAATCACCCCTCCACTTT.

The J gene is TRBJ1-2, the V gene TRBV6-2 or TRBV6-3, with D possibly being TRBD1 (6 bases). This CDR3 is built from 15 residues. The germline CDR1 and CDR2 sequences are MNHEY and SVGEGT. V lost 6 bases and J 6 bases, leaving 20 bases between the germline ends. This CDR3 reads CASSSPSTGFNGYTF. The CDR3 DNA sequence: TGTGCCAGCAGCTCGCCGTCCACAGGGTTTAATGGCTACACCTTC.

This clonotype occurred a few times. The genes are TRBV12-3 or TRBV12-4 and TRBJ2-1; D is unresolved. V shed 3 bases and J shed 5 bases, with 8 bases lying between them. The CDR3 contains 13 residues. CDR3 in DNA: TGTGCCAGCAGTTTCAACCTTAACAATGAGCAGTTCTTC. Protein sequence: CASSFNLNNEQFF.

This chain uses TRBV20-1 with TRBJ1-2, with D perhaps TRBD1 (5 bases). The CDR3 extends over 13 amino acids. Germline V gene data show CDR1 as DFQATT and CDR2 as SNEGSKA (reference sequence). CDR3 nucleotides: TGCACAGCAGGGCTGAGGGGAGACTATGGCTACACCTTC. It specifies CTAGLRGDYGYTF.